This passage covers 2 T cell receptor beta chains from one sample sequenced in a study of blood T cell repertoires in COVID-19. Profiled with immunoSEQ multiplex PCR; TCRdb holds only in-frame clones, not every one. Among roughly 180,000 clones, over 70% were seen once, and the ten largest hold around an eighth. Sequencing was done on a sample of PBMCs or T cells enriched from blood (not recorded which). Receptors originate from a man in his sixties who had been exposed to COVID-19.

This clone was seen only a few times. The rearrangement joins TRBV7-3 to TRBJ1-1; 7 bases are shared with TRBD1. This CDR3 comprises 15 residues. J lost 1 base, V lost 4 bases, and 6 bases had no gene match. CDR1 and CDR2 (germline): SGHTA, FQGTGA. The DNA for the CDR3 is TGTGCCAGCAGCTCTTCGGGACAGAGGAACACTGAAGCTTTCTTT. Its translation is CASSSSGQRNTEAFF.

The V call is TRBV6-2 or TRBV6-3, the J call TRBJ1-2; D is perhaps TRBD1 (5 bases). The CDR3 covers 15 residues. Germline CDR1 is MNHEY and CDR2 is SVGEGT. V was clipped by 5 bases and J by 4 bases, with 17 bases between them. As DNA, the CDR3 is TGTGCCAGCAGTACGGCCGGGGGAAAGAGCTATGGCTACACCTTC. Its protein product is CASSTAGGKSYGYTF.